In this sample, the clone carrying this T cell receptor (beta chain) turned up a few times. Its antigen is not known. One heparinised blood draw, averaging about 100 mL, came from each donor. The entirety of the isolated RNA underwent reverse transcription, so expressed TCRB transcripts were sequenced. It was found that naive, central memory and regulatory T cell samples averaged approximately 3.5 million reads. The repertoire was sequenced with immunoSEQ multiplex PCR; TCRdb's copy has only in-frame clones and lacks some. The data contain roughly 230,000 clones, approximately 10% of them singletons. This record belongs to a study of beta chain features in type 1 diabetes. The study's findings and limits: Moderately but significantly shorter TCRB CDR3s were found in Type 1 diabetes patients in all four CD4+ subsets. In these data, an HLA type influence on TCRB rearrangement remained unresolved.

CDR1 is SNHLY and CDR2 is FYNNEI in the germline V gene. The CDR3 totals 15 residues. Trimming cost V 6 bases and J 5 bases; bases outside gene matches: 9. The receptor was isolated from a man younger than 40 with type 1 diabetes. This rearrangement joins TRBV2 to TRBJ1-4; 7 bases are shared with TRBD1. The sequenced sample was naive CD4+ T cells from blood. The CDR3 region has the DNA TGTGCCAGCAGCTCGCGGACAGGAACGAATGAAAAACTGTTTTTT. This translates into CASSSRTGTNEKLFF.